One and the same sample provided the 7 T cell receptor beta chains below, sequenced in a study of cytomegalovirus exposure and HLA in healthy donors. The PCR was carried out with 60 Vbeta primers and 13 Jbeta primers. Some clones are missing from TCRdb's copy, which holds only in-frame ones; the method was immunoSEQ multiplex PCR. Of hundreds of thousands of clones in the sample, around 78% were seen once. Sequencing was performed on PBMCs. The receptor set was obtained from a boy between 10 and 17 years old in good health and CMV-seronegative.

This chain connects TRBV9 to TRBJ2-7, with 8 nucleotides matching TRBD2. V lost 4 bases, J lost 4 bases, and 13 bases stayed unmatched. From germline, CDR1 is SGDLS and CDR2 YYNGEE. This CDR3 comprises 16 residues. In DNA form, the CDR3 reads TGTGCCAGCAGCCCATCGGGCGGGGGGCCAAGATACGAGCAGTACTTC. It yields the protein CASSPSGGGPRYEQYF.

The chain uses TRBV5-1 and TRBJ1-1; 10 bases match TRBD1. Per the germline V gene, CDR1 is SGHRS and CDR2 is YFSETQ. Trimming took 4 bases from V and 7 from J; bases not matched to a gene: 4. The CDR3 length is 13 residues. CDR3 protein: CASSTGQGDEAFF. The DNA for the CDR3 is TGCGCCAGCAGCACAGGACAGGGGGATGAAGCTTTCTTT.

The genes are TRBV6-1 and TRBJ2-5; TRBD1 agrees at 7 bases. The CDR3 extends over 14 amino acids. J lost 2 bases, V lost 6 bases, and 6 bases had no gene match. Germline V CDR1 and CDR2: MNHNS, SASEGT. As DNA, the CDR3 is TGTGCCAGCAGAAGTACGGACAGGCAAGAGACCCAGTACTTC. Translating it yields CASRSTDRQETQYF.

The V call is TRBV29-1, the J call TRBJ1-1; no definite D call. Germline-derived CDR1 and CDR2 are SQVTM and ANQGSEA. Trimming cost V 4 bases and J 11 bases, with 14 bases left between them. The CDR3 extends over 11 amino acids. The CDR3 protein is CSVGVGSDAFF. The CDR3 region has the DNA TGCAGCGTTGGGGTAGGGAGTGACGCTTTCTTT.

This clone has more than one count but fewer than ten. DNA for the CDR3: TGTGCCAGCAGCGTACAGGGGGCGTTGGGGTATGGCTACACCTTC. It specifies CASSVQGALGYGYTF. V and J are TRBV9 and TRBJ1-2; 8 bases line up with TRBD1. CDR3 length equals 15 residues. CDR1 and CDR2 from the germline V gene are SGDLS and YYNGEE. The J segment lost 5 bases and the V segment lost 1 base, leaving 7 bases of the junction unmatched. Using reference TRBV9 and TRBJ1-2 for the parts outside the CDR3, the full variable domain is DSGVTQTPKHLITATGQRVTLRCSPRSGDLSVYWYQQSLDQGLQFLIQYYNGEERAKGNILERFSAQQFPDLHSELNLSSLELGDSALYFCASSVQGALGYGYTFGSGTRLTVV.

The V and J genes are TRBV5-1 and TRBJ2-3; 9 nucleotides line up with TRBD1. The length of the CDR3 is 14 residues. Per the germline V gene, CDR1 is SGHRS and CDR2 is YFSETQ. Unmatched junction bases numbered 2, after V lost 3 bases and J lost 3 bases. The CDR3 spells CASSSGQGTDTQYF. As DNA, the CDR3 is TGCGCCAGCAGCTCGGGACAGGGAACAGATACGCAGTATTTT.

The gene calls are TRBV30 and TRBJ2-3; 14 nucleotides line up with TRBD2. The ends lost 0 bases at V and 0 bases at J; junction bases unmatched: 14. CDR1 GTSNPN and CDR2 SVGIG come from the germline V gene (reference sequence). CDR3 length: 21 amino acids. The CDR3 bases are TGTGCCTGGAGTGTCCCTGGACTAGCGGGGGGCGGGACCCTTAGCACAGATACGCAGTATTTT. Translation: CAWSVPGLAGGGTLSTDTQYF.